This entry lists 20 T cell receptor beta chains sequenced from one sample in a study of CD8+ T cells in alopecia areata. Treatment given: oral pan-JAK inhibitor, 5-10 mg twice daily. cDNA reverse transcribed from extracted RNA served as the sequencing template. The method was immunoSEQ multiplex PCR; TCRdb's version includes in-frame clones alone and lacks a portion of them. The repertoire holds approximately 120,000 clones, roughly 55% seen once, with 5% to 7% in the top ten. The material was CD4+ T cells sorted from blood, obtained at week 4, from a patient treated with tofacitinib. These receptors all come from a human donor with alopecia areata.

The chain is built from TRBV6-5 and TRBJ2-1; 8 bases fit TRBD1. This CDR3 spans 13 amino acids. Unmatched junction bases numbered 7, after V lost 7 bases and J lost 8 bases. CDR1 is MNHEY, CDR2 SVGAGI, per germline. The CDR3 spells CASTPRGRDEQFF. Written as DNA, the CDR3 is TGTGCCAGCACCCCCAGGGGGCGGGATGAGCAGTTCTTC.

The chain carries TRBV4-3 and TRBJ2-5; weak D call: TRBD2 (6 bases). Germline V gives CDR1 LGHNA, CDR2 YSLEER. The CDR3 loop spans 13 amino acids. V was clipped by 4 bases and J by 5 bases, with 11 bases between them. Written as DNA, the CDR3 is TGCGCCAGCAGCCCCGGCGGGAAGGAGACCCAGTACTTC. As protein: CASSPGGKETQYF.

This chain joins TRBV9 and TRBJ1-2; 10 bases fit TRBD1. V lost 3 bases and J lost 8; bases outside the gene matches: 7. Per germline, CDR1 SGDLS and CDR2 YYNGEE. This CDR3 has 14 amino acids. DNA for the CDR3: TGTGCCAGCAGCGCCAGACAGGGGGCGATGGGCTACACCTTC. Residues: CASSARQGAMGYTF.

CDR3 amino acids: CAWSVNSYNEQFF. CDR3 DNA sequence: TGTGCCTGGAGTGTAAACTCCTACAATGAGCAGTTCTTC. This chain connects TRBV30 to TRBJ2-1; no definite D call. This CDR3 region has 13 residues. V was shortened by 0 bases and J by 0 bases, with 3 bases between the two germline ends. Per germline, CDR1 GTSNPN and CDR2 SVGIG (reference sequence).

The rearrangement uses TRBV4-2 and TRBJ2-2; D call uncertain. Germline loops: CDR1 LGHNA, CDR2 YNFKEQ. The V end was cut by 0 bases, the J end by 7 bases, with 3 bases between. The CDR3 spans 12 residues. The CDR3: CASSQEDGELFF. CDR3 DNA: TGTGCCAGCAGCCAAGAAGACGGGGAGCTGTTTTTT.

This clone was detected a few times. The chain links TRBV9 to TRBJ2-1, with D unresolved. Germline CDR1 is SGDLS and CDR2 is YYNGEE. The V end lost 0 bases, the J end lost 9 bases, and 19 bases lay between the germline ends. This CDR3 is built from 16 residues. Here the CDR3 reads CASSVAGMTMSREQFF. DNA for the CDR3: TGTGCCAGCAGCGTAGCTGGGATGACAATGAGCCGTGAGCAGTTCTTC.

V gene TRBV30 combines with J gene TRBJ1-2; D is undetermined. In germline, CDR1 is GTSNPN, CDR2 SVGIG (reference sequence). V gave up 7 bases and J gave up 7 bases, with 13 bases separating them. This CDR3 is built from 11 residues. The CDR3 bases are TGTGCCTCTTCGGACTCCCCTGGCTACACCTTC. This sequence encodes CASSDSPGYTF.

The CDR3 sequence: CASSPLDRGRLFF. CDR3 nucleotide sequence: TGTGCCAGCAGTCCCCTGGACAGGGGGCGTCTGTTCTTC. The chain couples TRBV27 to TRBJ2-1; 11 bases fit TRBD1. Unmatched junction bases numbered 9, after V lost 5 bases and J lost 15 bases. The germline V gene encodes CDR1 MNHEY and CDR2 SMNVEV (reference sequence). This CDR3 spans 13 amino acids.

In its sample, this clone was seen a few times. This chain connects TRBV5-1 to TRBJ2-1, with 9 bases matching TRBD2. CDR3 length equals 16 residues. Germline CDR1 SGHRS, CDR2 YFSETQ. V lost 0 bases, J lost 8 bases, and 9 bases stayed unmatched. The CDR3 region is CASSLGAGGGRDEQFF. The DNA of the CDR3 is TGCGCCAGCAGCTTGGGAGCGGGAGGCGGTAGGGATGAGCAGTTCTTC.

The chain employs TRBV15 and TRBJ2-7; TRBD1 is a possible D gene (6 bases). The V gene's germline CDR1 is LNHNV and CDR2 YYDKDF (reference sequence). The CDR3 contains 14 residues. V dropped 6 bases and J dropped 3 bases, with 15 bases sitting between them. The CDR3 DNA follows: TGTGCCACCAGTCGGAACACAGGGAGCTACGAGCAGTACTTC. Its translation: CATSRNTGSYEQYF.

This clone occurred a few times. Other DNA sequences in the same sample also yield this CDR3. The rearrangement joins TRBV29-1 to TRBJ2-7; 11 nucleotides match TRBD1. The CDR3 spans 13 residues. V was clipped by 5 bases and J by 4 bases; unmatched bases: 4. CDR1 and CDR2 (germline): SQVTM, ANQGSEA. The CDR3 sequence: CSVTGTGGYEQYF. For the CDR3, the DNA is TGCAGCGTTACCGGGACAGGGGGGTACGAGCAGTACTTC.

CDR3 sequence reads: CSVEGDSMGSYNEQFF. CDR3 nucleotide sequence: TGCAGCGTTGAAGGGGACTCCATGGGCTCCTACAATGAGCAGTTCTTC. The rearrangement uses TRBV29-1 and TRBJ2-1; possibly TRBD2 for D (6 bases). This CDR3 contains 16 residues. CDR1 and CDR2 (germline): SQVTM, ANQGSEA. Trimming removed 1 base at V and 0 bases at J, with 13 bases between.

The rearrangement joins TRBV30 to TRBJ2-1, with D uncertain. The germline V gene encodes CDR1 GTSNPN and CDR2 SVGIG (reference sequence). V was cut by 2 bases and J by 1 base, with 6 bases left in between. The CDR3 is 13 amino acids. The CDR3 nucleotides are TGTGCCTGGAGTTCAGAATCCTACAATGAGCAGTTCTTC. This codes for CAWSSESYNEQFF.

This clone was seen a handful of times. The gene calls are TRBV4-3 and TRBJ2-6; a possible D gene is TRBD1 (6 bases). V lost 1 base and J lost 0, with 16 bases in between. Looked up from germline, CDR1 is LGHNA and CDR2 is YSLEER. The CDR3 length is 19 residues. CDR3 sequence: CASSQVVRGYSSGANVLTF. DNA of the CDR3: TGCGCCAGCAGCCAAGTGGTCAGGGGATACTCCTCTGGGGCCAACGTCCTGACTTTC.

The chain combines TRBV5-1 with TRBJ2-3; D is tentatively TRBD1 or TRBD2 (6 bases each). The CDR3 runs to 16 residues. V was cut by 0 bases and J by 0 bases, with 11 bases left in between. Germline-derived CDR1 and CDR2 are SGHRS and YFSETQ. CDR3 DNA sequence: TGCGCCAGCAGCTTGGAGACGGGGGCCAGCACAGATACGCAGTATTTT. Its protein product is CASSLETGASTDTQYF.

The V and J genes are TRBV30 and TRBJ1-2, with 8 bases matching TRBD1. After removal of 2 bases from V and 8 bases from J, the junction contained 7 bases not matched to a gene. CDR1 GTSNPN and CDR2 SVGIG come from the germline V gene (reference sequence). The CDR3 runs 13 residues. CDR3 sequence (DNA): TGTGCCTGGAGTCGACGGACAGGGAGCGGCTACACCTTC. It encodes CAWSRRTGSGYTF.

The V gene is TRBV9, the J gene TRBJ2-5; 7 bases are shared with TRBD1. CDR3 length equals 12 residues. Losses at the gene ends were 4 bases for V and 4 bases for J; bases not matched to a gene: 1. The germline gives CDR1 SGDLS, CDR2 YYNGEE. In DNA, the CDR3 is TGTGCCAGCAGCCGACAGGGAGAGACCCAGTACTTC. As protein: CASSRQGETQYF.

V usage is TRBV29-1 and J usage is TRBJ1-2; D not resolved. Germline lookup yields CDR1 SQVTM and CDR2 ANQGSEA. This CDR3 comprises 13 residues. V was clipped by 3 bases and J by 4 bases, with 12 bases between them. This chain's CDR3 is CSVDGKGGYGYTF. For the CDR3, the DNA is TGCAGCGTTGACGGGAAGGGAGGCTATGGCTACACCTTC.

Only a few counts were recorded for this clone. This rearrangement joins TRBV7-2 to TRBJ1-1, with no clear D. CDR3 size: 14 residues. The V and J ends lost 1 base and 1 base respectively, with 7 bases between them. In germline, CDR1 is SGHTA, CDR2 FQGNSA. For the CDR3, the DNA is TGTGCCAGCAGCTTAGTAAGTGCGAACACTGAAGCTTTCTTT. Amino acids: CASSLVSANTEAFF.

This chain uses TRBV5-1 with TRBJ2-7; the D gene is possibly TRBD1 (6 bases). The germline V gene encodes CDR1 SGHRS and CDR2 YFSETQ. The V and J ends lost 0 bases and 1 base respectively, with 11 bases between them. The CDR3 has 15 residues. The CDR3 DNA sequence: TGCGCCAGCAGCTTGGTACAGGGCCTATCCTACGAGCAGTACTTC. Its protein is CASSLVQGLSYEQYF.